The clone carrying this T cell receptor beta chain was recorded many times. Its antigen is not identified. The sample comes from a study of regulatory T cells in long-lasting Graves disease. Study-wide findings and caveats: Among samples with persistent disease, TRBV28, TRBJ1-2 and TRBJ2-5 were favored.

V lost 6 bases and J 0 bases, leaving 15 bases between the germline ends. CDR3 size: 15 residues. Germline V CDR1 and CDR2: MDHEN, SYDVKM. Regarding time point: newly diagnosed GD, antithyroid drugs for less than 3 months. Generation of the TCR library employed RNA extracted from PBMCs. Arm-PCR of CDR3 regions and iRepertoire HTBI primers were the basis on which TCR beta libraries were built. As originally analysed: Gene usage covered approximately 60 TRBV and 14 TRBJ segments. TCRdb itself ran the multiplex PCR reads through MiXCR, one entry per CDR3 protein. TCRdb assigned the V and J calls; the authors' analysis was not used. This sample has a few hundred thousand distinct CDR3 sequences, with 14% found just once. The same sample was also studied in work on T cells in Graves' hyperthyroidism and ophthalmopathy. That study reports: Before onset, by a median of around six months, the model predicted ophthalmopathy.

Source: peripheral blood mononuclear cells (PBMCs), taken at new diagnosis, from a patient treated with antithyroid drugs. This chain uses TRBV28 with TRBJ2-7, with D possibly TRBD2 on 6 matching bases. This receptor was obtained from a woman aged 45-60 years with Graves disease. CDR3 in amino acids: CASSTLAPNSYEQYF. The CDR3 DNA reads TGTGCCAGCAGCACACTAGCCCCCAACTCCTACGAGCAGTACTTC.